The 16 T cell receptor beta chains below were found in one sample sequenced in a study. Each CDR3 protein is one row after TCRdb ran MiXCR on the 5' RACE reads. The sample contains tens of thousands of distinct CDR3 sequences, around a quarter of which appear only once. The sequencing input was tumor-infiltrating memory CD4+ T cells sorted from the breast tumor. Subset indicated: memory CD4+ T cells, CD4+CD45RO+CD25-. The receptors were sampled from a female donor with breast cancer.

CDR3 amino acids: CASSRQGANNEQFF. The CDR3 bases are TGTGCCAGCAGCAGACAGGGGGCGAACAATGAGCAGTTCTTC. The chain is built from TRBV6-5 and TRBJ2-1; 10 bases fit TRBD1. With 6 bases clipped from V and 5 bases from J, the junction kept 4 bases outside the gene matches. The germline V gene encodes CDR1 MNHEY and CDR2 SVGAGI. The CDR3 loop spans 14 amino acids.

The chain employs TRBV5-1 and TRBJ2-5; the D gene is possibly TRBD2 (5 bases). The V end lost 0 bases, the J end lost 3 bases, and 12 bases lay between the germline ends. Germline loops: CDR1 SGHRS, CDR2 YFSETQ. The CDR3 totals 15 residues. In DNA form, the CDR3 reads TGCGCCAGCAGCTTGGGGACTCGACCCGAAGAGACCCAGTACTTC. Amino acids: CASSLGTRPEETQYF.

This clonotype has ten or more counts. The chain has TRBV6-5 and TRBJ1-2, with TRBD1 matching 9 bases. The CDR3 runs 15 residues. The germline gives CDR1 MNHEY, CDR2 SVGAGI. After removal of 0 bases from V and 4 bases from J, the junction contained 3 bases not matched to a gene. The CDR3 protein is CASSYSGQGIYGYTF. The CDR3 DNA reads TGTGCCAGCAGTTACTCGGGACAGGGCATCTATGGCTACACCTTC.

This clonotype was picked up a small number of times. This rearrangement joins TRBV6-5 to TRBJ2-3; D gene unclear. The CDR3 is 11 amino acids. The V gene lost 7 bases and the J gene lost 5 bases, with 7 bases spanning the gap. The germline gives CDR1 MNHEY, CDR2 SVGAGI. CDR3 sequence: CASTGGDTQYF. In DNA, the CDR3 is TGTGCCAGCACAGGCGGAGATACGCAGTATTTT.

This clonotype was seen a handful of times. The chain joins TRBV5-5 to TRBJ2-5; weak D call: TRBD2 (5 bases). Germline values: CDR1 SGHKS, CDR2 YYEKEE (reference sequence). The CDR3 runs 13 residues. Trimming took off 6 bases at V and 5 bases at J, with 14 bases between the two ends. The CDR3 spells CASTFRGTETQYF. CDR3 in DNA: TGTGCCAGCACTTTCCGGGGTACGGAGACCCAGTACTTC. Full variable domain (rest looked up from reference TRBV5-5 and TRBJ2-5): DAGVTQSPTHLIKTRGQQVTLRCSPISGHKSVSWYQQVLGQGPQFIFQYYEKEERGRGNFPDRFSARQFPNYSSELNVNALLLGDSALYLCASTFRGTETQYFGPGTRLLVL.

This clonotype was detected a few times. The gene calls are TRBV12-3 or TRBV12-4 and TRBJ1-2; 11 nucleotides agree with TRBD1. V shed 6 bases, J shed 8 bases, and the junction held 11 bases outside the gene matches. This CDR3 contains 15 residues. The CDR3 loop reads CASSMSMGQGVGYTF. The CDR3 nucleotides read TGTGCCAGCAGCATGAGTATGGGACAGGGGGTCGGCTACACCTTC.

DNA for the CDR3: TGTGCCACCAGTCGCCGGGGCGATGAGCAGTTCTTC. This sequence encodes CATSRRGDEQFF. The rearrangement uses TRBV24-1 and TRBJ2-1; D tentatively fits TRBD1 or TRBD2 (5 bases each). Per the germline V gene, CDR1 is KGHDR and CDR2 is SFDVKD. The CDR3 runs to 12 residues. Deletions cut 6 bases from V and 8 bases from J, with 10 bases between.

In its sample, this clonotype was seen a few times. The chain couples TRBV10-1 to TRBJ2-1; the D call may be TRBD1 or TRBD2 (5 bases each). This CDR3 is built from 16 residues. Germline assignment: CDR1 WNHNN and CDR2 SYGVQD (reference sequence). V was cut by 8 bases and J by 4 bases, with 21 bases left in between. The CDR3 bases are TGCGCCAGCGCGAAGACTACCGGGACGCCTTACAATGAGCAGTTCTTC. It encodes CASAKTTGTPYNEQFF.

This clonotype was counted at least ten times. The chain uses TRBV6-2 or TRBV6-3 and TRBJ2-1, with a weak D call TRBD2 (6 bases). Trimming shortened V by 10 bases and J by 4 bases, and 8 bases separated the two germline ends. Germline assignment: CDR1 MNHEY and CDR2 SVGEGT. CDR3 length: 11 residues. The CDR3 region has the DNA TGTGCCACCGGGGGATACAATGAGCAGTTCTTC. Translating gives CATGGYNEQFF.

This sequence joins TRBV18 and TRBJ1-5; D is unresolved. The germline V and J ends were trimmed by 4 bases and 1 base, with 11 bases remaining between them. The CDR3 contains 15 residues. Germline V CDR1 and CDR2: KGHSH, LQKENI. CDR3 protein: CASSREVTSNQPQHF. CDR3 DNA sequence: TGTGCCAGCTCACGGGAAGTTACGAGCAATCAGCCCCAGCATTTT.

The rearrangement joins TRBV7-2 to TRBJ2-2, with 7 bases matching TRBD2. V shed 4 bases and J 0 bases; nucleotides not matched to a gene: 8. The germline V gene encodes CDR1 SGHTA and CDR2 FQGNSA. The CDR3 is made up of 17 amino acids. The CDR3 sequence: CASSYNSGTSNTGELFF. The CDR3 DNA reads as TGTGCCAGCAGCTATAACAGCGGGACCTCGAACACCGGGGAGCTGTTTTTT. Complete variable domain (other parts from reference TRBV7-2 and TRBJ2-2): GAGVSQSPSNKVTEKGKDVELRCDPISGHTALYWYRQSLGQGLEFLIYFQGNSAPDKSGLPSDRFSAERTGGSVSTLTIQRTQQEDSAVYLCASSYNSGTSNTGELFFGEGSRLTVL.

Turning to this clonotype: A junction end diverges from the germline sequence, so it may reflect a read error. V and J are TRBV24-1 and TRBJ1-1, with a weak D call TRBD1 (5 bases). CDR1 is KGHDR, CDR2 SFDVKD, per germline. The CDR3 is 13 residues long. For the CDR3, the DNA is TGTGCCACCAGTGATAACCAGGGTTTTAGGGCTCTCTTT. Protein product: CATSDNQGFRALF.

This clonotype occurred many times. The chain couples TRBV24-1 to TRBJ2-3, with D uncertain. The CDR3 loop spans 14 amino acids. Looked up from germline, CDR1 is KGHDR and CDR2 is SFDVKD. Trimming removed 3 bases at V and 2 bases at J, with 8 bases between. The CDR3 reads CATSDKTPTDTQYF. CDR3 coding DNA: TGTGCCACCAGTGATAAGACACCCACAGATACGCAGTATTTT.

This clonotype has only a few counts. The CDR3 is CASSFHSSGRADTQYF. The CDR3, as DNA: TGTGCCAGCAGCTTTCACTCTAGCGGGAGAGCTGATACGCAGTATTTT. The rearrangement uses TRBV7-2 and TRBJ2-3, with 10 bases identical to TRBD2. The CDR3 length is 16 residues. The V segment lost 3 bases and the J segment 6 bases; nucleotides outside the gene matches: 9. Germline lookup yields CDR1 SGHTA and CDR2 FQGNSA.

The chain carries TRBV6-1 and TRBJ1-3; D unclear. The germline V and J ends were trimmed by 2 bases and 2 bases, with 7 bases remaining between them. The CDR3 is 14 amino acids. Germline CDR1 MNHNS, CDR2 SASEGT. The chain's CDR3 is CASSERETGNTIYF. The CDR3 DNA reads TGTGCCAGCAGTGAAAGAGAAACTGGAAACACCATATATTTT.

The sample holds one count of this clonotype. The chain uses TRBV12-3 or TRBV12-4 and TRBJ2-2; 11 bases agree with TRBD1. V lost 5 bases to trimming and J lost 5 bases; unmatched junction nucleotides: 4. CDR3 length equals 15 residues. CDR3 in DNA: TGTGCCAGCAGTCGAGGACAGGGGGCAACCGGGGAGCTGTTTTTT. Its protein product is CASSRGQGATGELFF.